This section outlines one T cell receptor beta chain sequence together with its context. TCRdb itself ran the 5' RACE reads through MiXCR, one entry per CDR3 protein. The repertoire holds 200,000 to 300,000 distinct CDR3 sequences, with around 6.7% as singletons. The data belong to a study of T cells after yellow fever vaccination. CDR1 KGHSH and CDR2 LQKENI come from the germline V gene. Trimming took off 3 bases at V and 8 bases at J, with 16 bases between the two ends. The CDR3 sequence is 14 residues long. The TCR comes from a young man who received the YFV17D yellow fever vaccine. The source was CD4+ T cells sorted from PBMCs, collected on the day of the yellow fever booster vaccination. V gene TRBV18 combines with J gene TRBJ1-1; D possibly corresponds to TRBD1 (5 bases). CDR3 sequence (DNA): TGTGCCAGCTCACCGGGACGGCCGGTAAGGGAAGCTTTCTTT. This translates into CASSPGRPVREAFF. The full variable domain, with the rest looked up from reference TRBV18 and TRBJ1-1, is NAGVMQNPRHLVRRRGQEARLRCSPMKGHSHVYWYRQLPEEGLKFMVYLQKENIIDESGMPKERFSAEFPKEGPSILRIQQVVRGDSAAYFCASSPGRPVREAFFGQGTRLTVV.